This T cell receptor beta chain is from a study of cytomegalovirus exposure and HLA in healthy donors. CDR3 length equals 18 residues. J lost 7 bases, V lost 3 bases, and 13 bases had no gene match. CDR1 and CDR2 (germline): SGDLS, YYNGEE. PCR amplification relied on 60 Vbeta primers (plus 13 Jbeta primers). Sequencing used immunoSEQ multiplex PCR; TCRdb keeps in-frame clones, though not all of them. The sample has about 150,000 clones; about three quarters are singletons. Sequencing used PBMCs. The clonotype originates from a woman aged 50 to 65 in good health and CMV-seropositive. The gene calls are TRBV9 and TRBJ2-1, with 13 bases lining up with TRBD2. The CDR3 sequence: CASSALPATSGGGNEQFF. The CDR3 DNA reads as TGTGCCAGCAGCGCACTCCCAGCAACTAGCGGGGGGGGTAATGAGCAGTTCTTC.